Shown below are 5 T cell receptor beta chains from a single sample sequenced in a study of shared clonotypes between healthy human individuals. TCRdb keeps only in-frame clones here, not all; method: immunoSEQ multiplex PCR. The table shows about 2,200,000 clones, with 85% to 95% occurring only once. Naivety among CD8 cells was defined by CD45RO negativity and positive CCR7 selection, thereby excluding terminally differentiated effector memory CD45RA+ cells. Sequences were obtained from naive CD8+ T cells from PBMCs. The receptors originated from a man aged 18-30 years in good health. Some clones in this sample may be carry-over from other donors' samples.

The chain is built from TRBV27 and TRBJ1-5; no firm D call. CDR3 length equals 14 residues. The germline V gene encodes CDR1 MNHEY and CDR2 SMNVEV (reference sequence). V lost 8 bases to trimming and J lost 3 bases, with 14 bases between them. The CDR3 bases are TGTGCCAGCGGAATGGGTTTCCCCAATCAGCCCCAGCATTTT. It encodes CASGMGFPNQPQHF.

The table lists this clone with a count of one. This chain connects TRBV29-1 to TRBJ2-1; 13 bases map to TRBD2. CDR1 is SQVTM and CDR2 is ANQGSEA in the germline V gene. The CDR3 runs 15 residues. Trimming removed 6 bases from V and 8 bases from J; junction bases left unmatched: 10. The CDR3 loop reads CSVGRTSGSSDEQFF. The CDR3 bases are TGCAGCGTGGGACGGACTAGCGGGAGTTCGGATGAGCAGTTCTTC.

CDR3 protein: CASSIQRTYEQYF. CDR3 DNA: TGTGCCAGTAGTATACAGCGGACCTACGAGCAGTACTTC. This chain connects TRBV19 to TRBJ2-7; tentative D call: TRBD2 (5 bases). Germline V gene data show CDR1 as LNHDA and CDR2 as SQIVND (reference sequence). Trimming removed 2 bases at V and 2 bases at J, with 7 bases between. This CDR3 spans 13 amino acids.

This chain connects TRBV21-1 to TRBJ1-5; the table's D call TRBD1 went unverified against the DNA. TRBV21-1 is a recognized pseudogene. This CDR3 region has 12 residues. The CDR3 nucleotides read TGTGAGGGGACAGCCTTATATCAGCCCCAGCATTTT. Protein: CEGTALYQPQHF.

V gene TRBV6-5 combines with J gene TRBJ1-2, with 7 positions matching TRBD1. With 5 bases clipped from V and 4 bases from J, the junction kept 10 bases outside the gene matches. Germline values: CDR1 MNHEY, CDR2 SVGAGI. The CDR3 spans 15 residues. For the CDR3, the DNA is TGTGCCAGCAGTGTGACGGGCCAGGGGGGCTATGGCTACACCTTC. Encoded protein: CASSVTGQGGYGYTF.